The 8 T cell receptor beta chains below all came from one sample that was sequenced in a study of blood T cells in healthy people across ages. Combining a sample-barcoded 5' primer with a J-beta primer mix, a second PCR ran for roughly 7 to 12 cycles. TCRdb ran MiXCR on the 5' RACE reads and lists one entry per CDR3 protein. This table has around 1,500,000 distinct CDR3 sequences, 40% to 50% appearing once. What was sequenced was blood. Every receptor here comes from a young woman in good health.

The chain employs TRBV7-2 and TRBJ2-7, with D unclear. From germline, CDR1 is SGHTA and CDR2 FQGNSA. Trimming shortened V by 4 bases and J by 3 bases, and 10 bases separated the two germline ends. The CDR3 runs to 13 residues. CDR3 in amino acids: CASSYTGNYEQYF. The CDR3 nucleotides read TGTGCCAGCAGCTATACTGGGAACTACGAGCAGTACTTC.

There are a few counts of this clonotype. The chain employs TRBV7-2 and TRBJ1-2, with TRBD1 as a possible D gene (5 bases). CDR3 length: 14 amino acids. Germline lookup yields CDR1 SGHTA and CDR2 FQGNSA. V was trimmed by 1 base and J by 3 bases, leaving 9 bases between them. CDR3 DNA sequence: TGTGCCAGCAGCTTAGGATGGGGCGACTATGGCTACACCTTC. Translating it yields CASSLGWGDYGYTF.

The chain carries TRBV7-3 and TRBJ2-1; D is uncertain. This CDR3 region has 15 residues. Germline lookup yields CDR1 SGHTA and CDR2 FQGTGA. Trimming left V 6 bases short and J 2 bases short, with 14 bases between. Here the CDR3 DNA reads TGTGCCAGCAGTCCCCAGGCAGTGCCCTACAATGAGCAGTTCTTC. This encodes CASSPQAVPYNEQFF.

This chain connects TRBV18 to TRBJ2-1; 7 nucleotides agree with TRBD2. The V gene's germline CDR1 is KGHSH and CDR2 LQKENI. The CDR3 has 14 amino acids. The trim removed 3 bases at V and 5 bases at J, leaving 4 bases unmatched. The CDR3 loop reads CASSPGLPNNEQFF. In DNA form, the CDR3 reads TGTGCCAGCTCACCGGGACTACCGAACAATGAGCAGTTCTTC.

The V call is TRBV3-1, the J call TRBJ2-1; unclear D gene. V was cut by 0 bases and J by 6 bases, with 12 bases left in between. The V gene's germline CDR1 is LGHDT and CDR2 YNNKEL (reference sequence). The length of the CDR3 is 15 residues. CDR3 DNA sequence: TGTGCCAGCAGCCAAGATCGTCGGGTTGTCAATGAGCAGTTCTTC. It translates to CASSQDRRVVNEQFF.

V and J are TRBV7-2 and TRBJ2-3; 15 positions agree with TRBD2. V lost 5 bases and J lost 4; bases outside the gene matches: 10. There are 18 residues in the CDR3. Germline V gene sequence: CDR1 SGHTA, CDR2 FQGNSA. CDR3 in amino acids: CASSPPGLAGGRADTQYF. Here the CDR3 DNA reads TGTGCCAGCAGCCCACCGGGACTAGCGGGAGGTCGGGCAGATACGCAGTATTTT.

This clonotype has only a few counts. The CDR3 loop is CASRPGGPGDTQYF. CDR3 nucleotide sequence: TGTGCCAGCAGACCGGGGGGGCCGGGAGATACGCAGTATTTT. The genes are TRBV12-3 or TRBV12-4 and TRBJ2-3; the match to TRBD2 covers 8 bases. The CDR3 runs 14 residues. The ends lost 6 bases at V and 5 bases at J; junction bases unmatched: 7.

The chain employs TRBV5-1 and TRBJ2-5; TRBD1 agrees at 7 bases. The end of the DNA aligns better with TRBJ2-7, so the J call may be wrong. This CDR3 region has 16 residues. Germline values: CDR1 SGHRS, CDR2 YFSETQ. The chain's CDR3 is CASSLAETGRLNEQYF. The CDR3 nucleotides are TGCGCCAGCAGCTTGGCAGAGACAGGGCGTCTTAACGAGCAGTACTTC.